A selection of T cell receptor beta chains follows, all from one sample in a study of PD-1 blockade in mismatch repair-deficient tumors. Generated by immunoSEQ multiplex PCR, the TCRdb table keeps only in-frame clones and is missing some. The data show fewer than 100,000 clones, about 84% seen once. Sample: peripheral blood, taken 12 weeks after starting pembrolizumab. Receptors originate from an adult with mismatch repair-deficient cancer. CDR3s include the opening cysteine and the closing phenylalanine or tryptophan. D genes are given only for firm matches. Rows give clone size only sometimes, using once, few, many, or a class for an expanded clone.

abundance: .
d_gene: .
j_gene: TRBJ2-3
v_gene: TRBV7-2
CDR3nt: TGTGCCAGCAGCTTAAGAGGTGGTACGCAGTATTTT
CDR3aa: CASSLRGGTQYF

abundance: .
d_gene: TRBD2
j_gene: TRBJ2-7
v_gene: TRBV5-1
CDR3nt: TGCGCCAGCAGCTCTCGGACTAGCGGGCCCAAATACTACGAGCAGTACTTC
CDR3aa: CASSSRTSGPKYYEQYF

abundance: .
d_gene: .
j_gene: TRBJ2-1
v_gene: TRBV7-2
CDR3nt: TGTGCCAGCAGCTTAGCGGGCCTCCATACGCAGTTCTTC
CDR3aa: CASSLAGLHTQFF

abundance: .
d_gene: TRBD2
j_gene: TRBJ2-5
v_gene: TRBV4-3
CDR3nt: TGCGCCAGCAGCCAAGATTATAGTAGACTAGCGGGGGAGACCCAGTACTTC
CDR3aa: CASSQDYSRLAGETQYF

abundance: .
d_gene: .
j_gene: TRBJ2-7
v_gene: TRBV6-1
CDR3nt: TGTGCCAGCAGTTCCACGACTAGTAGGCAGTACTTC
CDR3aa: CASSSTTSRQYF

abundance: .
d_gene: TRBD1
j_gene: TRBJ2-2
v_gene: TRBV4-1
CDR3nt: TGCGCCAGCAGCCAAAGACCTGGGACAGGAGCCACGAACACCGGGGAGCTGTTTTTT
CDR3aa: CASSQRPGTGATNTGELFF

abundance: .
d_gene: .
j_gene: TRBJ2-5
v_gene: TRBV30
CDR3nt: TGTGCCTGGAGCTCAGGAGGGCAAGAGACCCAGTACTTC
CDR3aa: CAWSSGGQETQYF

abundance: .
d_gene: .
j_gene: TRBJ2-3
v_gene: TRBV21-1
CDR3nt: TGTGCCAGCAGCTTAATCGGACAGGGTGGGTCGGCTGATACGCAGTATTTT
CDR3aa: CASSLIGQGGSADTQYF

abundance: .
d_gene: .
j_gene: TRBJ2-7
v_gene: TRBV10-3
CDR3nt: TGTGCCATCAGTGAGCCGAGGGCTTCCACCTACGAGCAGTACTTC
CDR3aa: CAISEPRASTYEQYF

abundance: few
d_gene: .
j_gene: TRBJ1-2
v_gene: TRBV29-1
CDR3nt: TGCAGCGTATTGGACGGGGAGTATGGCTACACCTTC
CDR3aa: CSVLDGEYGYTF

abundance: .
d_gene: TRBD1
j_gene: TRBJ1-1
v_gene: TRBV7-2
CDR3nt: TGTGCCAGCAGCTTACAGGGGGGGGACACTGAAGCTTTCTTT
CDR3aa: CASSLQGGDTEAFF

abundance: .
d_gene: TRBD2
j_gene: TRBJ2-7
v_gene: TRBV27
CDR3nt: TGTGCCAGCAGTTTTGGGGTCGGGAGGCTCGGCTACGAGCAGTACTTC
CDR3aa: CASSFGVGRLGYEQYF

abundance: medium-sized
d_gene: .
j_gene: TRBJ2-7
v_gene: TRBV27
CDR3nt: TGTGCCAGCAGGGGGTCTCAGTCCTACGAGCAGTACTTC
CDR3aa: CASRGSQSYEQYF

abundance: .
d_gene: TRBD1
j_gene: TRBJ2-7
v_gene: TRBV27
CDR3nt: TGTGCCAGCACCAATACCGGAACAGGGGGCTATGTCCACGAGCAGTACTTC
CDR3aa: CASTNTGTGGYVHEQYF

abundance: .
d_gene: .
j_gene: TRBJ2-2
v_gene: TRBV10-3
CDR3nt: TGTGCCATCAGTGACAGGGGTAACGCCGGGGAGCTGTTTTTT
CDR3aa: CAISDRGNAGELFF

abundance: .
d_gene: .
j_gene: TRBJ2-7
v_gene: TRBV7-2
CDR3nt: TGTGCCAGCAGCTTAGACCGAGTCAGGGGTTACGAGCAGTACTTC
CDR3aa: CASSLDRVRGYEQYF

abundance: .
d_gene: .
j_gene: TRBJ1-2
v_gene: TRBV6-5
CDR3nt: TGTGCCAGCAGTTACGGGGTCGACTATGGCTACACCTTC
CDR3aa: CASSYGVDYGYTF

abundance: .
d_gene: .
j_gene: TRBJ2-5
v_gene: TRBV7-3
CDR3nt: TGTGCCAGCAGCTTGGCGGGACCCCAAGAGACCCAGTACTTC
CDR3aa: CASSLAGPQETQYF

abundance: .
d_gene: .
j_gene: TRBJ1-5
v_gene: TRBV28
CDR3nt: TGTGCCAGCAGTCCCCTGAGGAGGGGAGGTCAGCCCCAGCATTTT
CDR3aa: CASSPLRRGGQPQHF

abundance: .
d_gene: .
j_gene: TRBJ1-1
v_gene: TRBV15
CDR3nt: TGTGCCACCAGCAGCTCCGCAGAAGCTTTCTTT
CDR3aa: CATSSSAEAFF

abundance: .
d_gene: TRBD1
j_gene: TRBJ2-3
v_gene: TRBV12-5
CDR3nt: TGTGCTAGTGGTTTGGACAGCTCAGGGGGAGTGAGCACAGATACGCAGTATTTT
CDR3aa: CASGLDSSGGVSTDTQYF

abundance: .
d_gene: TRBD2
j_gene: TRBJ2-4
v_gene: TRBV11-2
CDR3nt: TGTGCCAGCAGCGGGACTAGCGGAAACATTCAGTACTTC
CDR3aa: CASSGTSGNIQYF

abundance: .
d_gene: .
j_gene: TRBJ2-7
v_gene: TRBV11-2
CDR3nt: TGTGCCAGCAACCTTTCCCCGGGTGGCGGCTACGAGCAGTACTTC
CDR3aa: CASNLSPGGGYEQYF

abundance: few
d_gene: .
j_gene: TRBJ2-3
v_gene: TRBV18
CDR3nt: TGTGCCAGCTCACTAAGCACAGATACGCAGTATTTT
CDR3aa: CASSLSTDTQYF

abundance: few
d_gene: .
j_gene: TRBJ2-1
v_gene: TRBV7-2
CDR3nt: TGTGCCAGCAGCTTATCCCTAGCTGTGAATGAGCAGTTCTTC
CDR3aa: CASSLSLAVNEQFF

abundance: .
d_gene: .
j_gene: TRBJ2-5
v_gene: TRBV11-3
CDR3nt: TGTGCCAGCAGCCCAAGTGTGGGGGCTACTCAAGAGACCCAGTACTTC
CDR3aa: CASSPSVGATQETQYF

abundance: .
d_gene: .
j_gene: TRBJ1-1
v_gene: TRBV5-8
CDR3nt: TGTGCCAGCAGCTTGGCCAGACACACTGAAGCTTTCTTT
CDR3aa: CASSLARHTEAFF

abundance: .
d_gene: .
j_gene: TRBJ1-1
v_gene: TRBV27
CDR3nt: TGTGCCAGCAGTTTAGGGGGCCCAGGGAACACTGAAGCTTTCTTT
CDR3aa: CASSLGGPGNTEAFF

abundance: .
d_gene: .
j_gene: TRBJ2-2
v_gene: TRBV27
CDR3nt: TGTGCCAGCAGTTTCTTGTGGGTAGGCACCGGGGAGCTGTTTTTT
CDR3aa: CASSFLWVGTGELFF

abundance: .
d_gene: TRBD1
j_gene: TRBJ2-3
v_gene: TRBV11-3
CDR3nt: TGTGCCAGCAGCACCCTGACAGGGATGAGGACAGATACGCAGTATTTT
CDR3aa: CASSTLTGMRTDTQYF

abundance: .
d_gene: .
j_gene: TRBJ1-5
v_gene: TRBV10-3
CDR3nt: TGTGCCATCAGTGGTAATCAGGGGCAAGATCAGCCCCAGCATTTT
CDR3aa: CAISGNQGQDQPQHF

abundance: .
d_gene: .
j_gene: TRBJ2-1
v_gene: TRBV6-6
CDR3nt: TGTGCCAGCAGTTGGGCGGCTTACAATGAGCAGTTCTTC
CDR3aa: CASSWAAYNEQFF

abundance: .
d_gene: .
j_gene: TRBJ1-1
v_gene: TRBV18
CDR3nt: TGTGCCAGCTCACCACGTGTAACAGAGATGAACACTGAAGCTTTCTTT
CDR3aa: CASSPRVTEMNTEAFF

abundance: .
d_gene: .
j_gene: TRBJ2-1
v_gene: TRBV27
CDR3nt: TGTGCCAGCAGTTTAAGGGCACTTTACAATGAGCAGTTCTTC
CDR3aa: CASSLRALYNEQFF

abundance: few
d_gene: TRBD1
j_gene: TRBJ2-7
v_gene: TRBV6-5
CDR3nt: TGTGCCAGCAGTACAGGGGGAGAGCAGTACTTC
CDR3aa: CASSTGGEQYF

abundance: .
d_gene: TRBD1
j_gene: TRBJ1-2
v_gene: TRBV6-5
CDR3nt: TGTGCCAGCAAAGTCGGACAGGGAGGTGGCTACACCTTC
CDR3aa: CASKVGQGGGYTF

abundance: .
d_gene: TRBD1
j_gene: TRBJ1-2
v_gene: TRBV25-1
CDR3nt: TGTGCCAGCAGTGCTGTAGGGGGCGCGATAGGTATCTATGGCTACACCTTC
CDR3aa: CASSAVGGAIGIYGYTF

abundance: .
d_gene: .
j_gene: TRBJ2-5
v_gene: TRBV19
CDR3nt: TGTGCCAGTAGTATTTCGGCCATTGGGACGCCCCTAACCCAGTACTTC
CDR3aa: CASSISAIGTPLTQYF

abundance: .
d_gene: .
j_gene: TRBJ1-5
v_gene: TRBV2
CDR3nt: TGTGCCAGCAGTGACATAAGCAATCAGCCCCAGCATTTT
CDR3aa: CASSDISNQPQHF

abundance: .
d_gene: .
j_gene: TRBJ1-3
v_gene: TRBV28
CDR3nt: TGTGCAATAGGGGAGTATGGAAACACCATATATTTT
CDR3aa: CAIGEYGNTIYF

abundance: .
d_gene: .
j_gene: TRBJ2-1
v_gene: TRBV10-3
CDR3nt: TGTGCCATCAGACTCGCCAATGAGCAGTTCTTC
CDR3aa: CAIRLANEQFF

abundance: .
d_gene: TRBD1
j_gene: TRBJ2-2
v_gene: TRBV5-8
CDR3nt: TGTGCCAGCAGCTCCGGGACAGGGGATACCGGGGAGCTGTTTTTT
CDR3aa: CASSSGTGDTGELFF

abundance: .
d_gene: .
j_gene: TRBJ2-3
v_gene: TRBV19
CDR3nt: TGTGCCAGTAGCTCCTTCAGGGATACGCAGTATTTT
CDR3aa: CASSSFRDTQYF

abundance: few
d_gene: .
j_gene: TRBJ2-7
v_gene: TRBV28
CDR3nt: TGTGCCAGCGGACGGACCGACTCCTACGAGCAGTACTTC
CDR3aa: CASGRTDSYEQYF

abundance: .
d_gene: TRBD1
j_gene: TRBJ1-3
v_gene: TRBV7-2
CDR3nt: TGTGCCAGCAGCTTAGGGCCCCCAGGGACAGCTGGAAACACCATATATTTT
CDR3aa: CASSLGPPGTAGNTIYF

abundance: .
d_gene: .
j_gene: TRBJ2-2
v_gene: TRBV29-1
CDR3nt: TGCAGCGTTGACAGAGCCGACACCGGGGAGCTGTTTTTT
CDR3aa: CSVDRADTGELFF

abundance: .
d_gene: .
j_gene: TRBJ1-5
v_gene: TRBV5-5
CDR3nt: TGTGCCAGCAGCCGGGGGCAGGCAGCGGGTCAGCCCCAGCATTTT
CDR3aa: CASSRGQAAGQPQHF

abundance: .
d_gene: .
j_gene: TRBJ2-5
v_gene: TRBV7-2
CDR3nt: TGTGCCAGCAGCTTAAGTCTCGTCTCAGAGACCCAGTACTTC
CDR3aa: CASSLSLVSETQYF

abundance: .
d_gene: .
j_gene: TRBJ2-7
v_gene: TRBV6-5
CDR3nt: TGTGCCAGCAGTCCCGGGGTCCAAGGAACCTACGAGCAGTACTTC
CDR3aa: CASSPGVQGTYEQYF

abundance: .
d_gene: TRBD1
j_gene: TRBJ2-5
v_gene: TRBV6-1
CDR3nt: TGTGCCGGGGGTGAGGGGGCCGGTATTGAGACCCAGTACTTC
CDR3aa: CAGGEGAGIETQYF

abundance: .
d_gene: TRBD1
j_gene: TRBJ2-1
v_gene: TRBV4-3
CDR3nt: TGCGCCAGCAGCCAAGATTTGCGCCAGGGGGCGGTCTACAATGAGCAGTTCTTC
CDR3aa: CASSQDLRQGAVYNEQFF

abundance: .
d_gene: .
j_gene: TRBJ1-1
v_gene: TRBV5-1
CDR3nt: TGCGCCAGCAGCTCCAACCCCAGGGGCGGAGCTGAAGCTTTCTTT
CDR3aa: CASSSNPRGGAEAFF

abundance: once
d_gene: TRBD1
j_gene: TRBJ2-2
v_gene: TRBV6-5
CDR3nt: TGTGCCAGCAGTTACTCGGGACAGGGGAACGGGGAGCTGTTTTTT
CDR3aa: CASSYSGQGNGELFF

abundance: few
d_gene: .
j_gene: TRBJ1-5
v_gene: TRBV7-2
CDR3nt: TGTGCCAGCAGCTTAGCCCCAAATCAGCCCCAGCATTTT
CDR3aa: CASSLAPNQPQHF

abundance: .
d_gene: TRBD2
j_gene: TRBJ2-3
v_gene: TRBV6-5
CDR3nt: TGTGCCAGCAGGGCGGGAGGGAGGACAGATACGCAGTATTTT
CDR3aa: CASRAGGRTDTQYF

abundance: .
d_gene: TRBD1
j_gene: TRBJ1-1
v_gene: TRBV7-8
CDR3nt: TGTGCCAGCAGCTTACGGGACAGAGTAGCGGGAGGAGCTTTCTTT
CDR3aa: CASSLRDRVAGGAFF

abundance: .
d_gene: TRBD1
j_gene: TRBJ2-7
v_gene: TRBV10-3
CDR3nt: TGTGCCATCAGCTCAGGACAGGGTGTTCCGTACTTC
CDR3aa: CAISSGQGVPYF

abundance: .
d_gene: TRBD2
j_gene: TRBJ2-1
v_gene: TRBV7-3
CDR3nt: TGTGCCAGCAGCAAAGGGACTAGCGGGACCCCAGGTGAGCAGTTCTTC
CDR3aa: CASSKGTSGTPGEQFF

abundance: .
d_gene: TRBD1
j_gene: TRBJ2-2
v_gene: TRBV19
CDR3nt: TGTGCCAGTAGTGGGACAGCGAACACCGGGGAGCTGTTTTTT
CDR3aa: CASSGTANTGELFF